Listed here are 23 T cell receptor beta chains from one sample, sequenced in a study of blood T cell repertoires in COVID-19. Method: immunoSEQ multiplex PCR; TCRdb's copy keeps in-frame clones and lacks some. The repertoire holds about 52,000 clones, with 75% to 95% as singletons. Material: peripheral blood. Receptors were obtained from a man aged 50-60 years with active COVID-19.

The chain uses TRBV4-2 and TRBJ2-1; 12 nucleotides line up with TRBD1. Per the germline V gene, CDR1 is LGHNA and CDR2 is YNFKEQ. V lost 4 bases and J lost 5; bases outside the gene matches: 21. The CDR3 totals 21 residues. The CDR3 nucleotides read TGTGCCAGCAGCCGTGTTCCGGGACAGGGGGCGACGGCGGGCAAGAACAATGAGCAGTTCTTC. Protein product: CASSRVPGQGATAGKNNEQFF.

The chain uses TRBV18 and TRBJ2-5, with D unresolved. The germline V and J ends were trimmed by 6 bases and 1 base, with 9 bases remaining between them. The CDR3 totals 13 residues. Germline V gene lookup returns CDR1 KGHSH and CDR2 LQKENI. CDR3: CASSIYSQETQYF. CDR3 sequence (DNA): TGTGCCAGCTCGATATACTCCCAAGAGACCCAGTACTTC.

The J gene is TRBJ1-1, the V gene TRBV14; D perhaps matches TRBD1 (6 bases). V was clipped by 4 bases and J by 5 bases, with 11 bases between them. CDR1 and CDR2 (germline): SGHDN, FVKESK. The CDR3 contains 13 residues. The CDR3 sequence is CASSPGVWTEAFF. DNA for the CDR3: TGTGCCAGCAGCCCAGGGGTTTGGACTGAAGCTTTCTTT.

The chain uses TRBV11-2 and TRBJ2-1; maybe TRBD1 (5 bases). CDR3 length equals 14 residues. Trimming pared 3 bases from V and 3 bases from J, leaving 9 bases between. The V gene's germline CDR1 is SGHAT and CDR2 FQNNGV. This chain's CDR3 is CASSFRGFYNEQFF. As DNA, the CDR3 is TGTGCCAGCAGCTTTAGGGGTTTCTACAATGAGCAGTTCTTC. The whole variable domain, remainder taken from reference TRBV11-2 and TRBJ2-1, is EAGVAQSPRYKIIEKRQSVAFWCNPISGHATLYWYQQILGQGPKLLIQFQNNGVVDDSQLPKDRFSAERLKGVDSTLKIQPAKLEDSAVYLCASSFRGFYNEQFFGPGTRLTVL.

The chain recombines TRBV5-1 with TRBJ2-1; TRBD2 matches 13 bases. V shed 3 bases and J 11 bases; nucleotides not matched to a gene: 8. Germline CDR1 SGHRS, CDR2 YFSETQ. The CDR3 has 15 residues. CDR3 residues: CASSSGLAGPGKQFF. CDR3 bases: TGCGCCAGCAGCTCGGGACTAGCGGGACCGGGTAAGCAGTTCTTC.

V gene TRBV25-1 combines with J gene TRBJ2-3, with TRBD2 matching 9 bases. The CDR3 runs to 15 residues. Unmatched junction bases numbered 7, after V lost 3 bases and J lost 6 bases. From germline, CDR1 is MGHDK and CDR2 SYGVNS. The CDR3 protein is CASSEDLAGSDTQYF. The CDR3 DNA sequence: TGTGCCAGCAGTGAGGACCTAGCGGGATCTGATACGCAGTATTTT.

The gene calls are TRBV18 and TRBJ2-7, with D perhaps matching TRBD2 (5 bases). The length of the CDR3 is 15 residues. Per the germline V gene, CDR1 is KGHSH and CDR2 is LQKENI. The V and J ends lost 2 bases and 2 bases respectively, with 13 bases between them. This chain's CDR3 is CASSPSAGLTYEQYF. The CDR3, as DNA: TGTGCCAGCTCACCAAGTGCAGGACTGACCTACGAGCAGTACTTC.

The sample holds one count of this clone. J is TRBJ2-1 and V is TRBV30; 14 bases align to TRBD2. The J segment lost 3 bases and the V segment lost 2 bases, leaving 6 bases of the junction unmatched. The CDR3 length is 17 residues. CDR1 and CDR2 (germline): GTSNPN, SVGIG (reference sequence). CDR3 residues: CAWSRLAGGRFYNEQFF. DNA for the CDR3: TGTGCCTGGAGTAGACTAGCGGGAGGGCGGTTCTACAATGAGCAGTTCTTC.

V gene TRBV6-5 combines with J gene TRBJ2-3; 13 positions agree with TRBD2. V lost 5 bases to trimming and J lost 4 bases; unmatched junction nucleotides: 3. Germline assignment: CDR1 MNHEY and CDR2 SVGAGI. This CDR3 contains 15 residues. The CDR3 DNA sequence: TGTGCCAGCAGTAGCGGGACTAGCGGGGCAGATACGCAGTATTTT. Its protein is CASSSGTSGADTQYF.

J is TRBJ2-5 and V is TRBV7-6; D call uncertain. Between the trimmed V and J ends, which lost 5 bases and 7 bases, there was a span of 17 bases. This CDR3 region has 14 residues. Germline-derived CDR1 and CDR2 are SGHVS and FNYEAQ. The CDR3 here is CASSPVDTTGTQYF. The CDR3, as DNA: TGTGCCAGCAGCCCCGTCGACACCACCGGGACCCAGTACTTC.

This clone was detected a few times. The chain has TRBV11-2 and TRBJ2-7; weak D call: TRBD2 (5 bases). CDR1 and CDR2 (germline): SGHAT, FQNNGV. V was shortened by 2 bases and J by 3 bases, with 17 bases between the two germline ends. This CDR3 is built from 16 residues. The chain's CDR3 is CASSLSPRTGYYEQYF. Written as DNA, the CDR3 is TGTGCCAGCAGCTTATCCCCTCGGACTGGTTACTACGAGCAGTACTTC. Full variable domain (rest looked up from reference TRBV11-2 and TRBJ2-7): EAGVAQSPRYKIIEKRQSVAFWCNPISGHATLYWYQQILGQGPKLLIQFQNNGVVDDSQLPKDRFSAERLKGVDSTLKIQPAKLEDSAVYLCASSLSPRTGYYEQYFGPGTRLTVT.

The rearrangement uses TRBV11-3 and TRBJ2-5, with TRBD2 identical over 16 bases. The V gene's germline CDR1 is SGHNT and CDR2 YENEEA. Germline trimming cut 5 bases from V and 2 bases from J; bases unmatched to any gene: 5. The CDR3 has 17 residues. As DNA, the CDR3 is TGTGCCAGCAGCCCGGGACTAGCGGGAGGGTGGCAAGAGACCCAGTACTTC. It yields the protein CASSPGLAGGWQETQYF.

The CDR3 region is CASSILTGRSTDTQYF. The CDR3 DNA reads as TGCGCCAGCAGCATCCTGACAGGGCGGAGCACAGATACGCAGTATTTT. The chain carries TRBV5-1 and TRBJ2-3, with 7 nucleotides matching TRBD1. This CDR3 contains 16 residues. CDR1 and CDR2 (germline): SGHRS, YFSETQ. J was trimmed by 0 bases and V by 4 bases; bases with no gene match: 8.

As DNA, the CDR3 is TGTGCCAGCAGTGAAGTACGACAGGGGGCGAGTCAGCCCCAGCATTTT. This sequence encodes CASSEVRQGASQPQHF. The V call is TRBV6-1, the J call TRBJ1-5; 10 nucleotides match TRBD1. Per germline, CDR1 MNHNS and CDR2 SASEGT. V shed 1 base, J shed 6 bases, and the junction held 6 bases outside the gene matches. CDR3 size: 16 residues.

The rearrangement joins TRBV18 to TRBJ1-1; the D is unclear. Deletions cut 4 bases from V and 5 bases from J, with 11 bases between. The CDR3 contains 13 residues. Germline loops: CDR1 KGHSH, CDR2 LQKENI. CDR3 amino acids: CASSLSVLTEAFF. The CDR3 DNA reads TGTGCCAGCTCACTTTCTGTATTAACTGAAGCTTTCTTT.

The rearrangement joins TRBV14 to TRBJ1-2, with D possibly matching TRBD1 (5 bases). The CDR3 spans 15 residues. Germline CDR1 reads SGHDN; CDR2 reads FVKESK. Trimming took off 6 bases at V and 0 bases at J, with 14 bases between the two ends. The CDR3 nucleotides read TGTGCCAGCAGTGAAAGACAGTTAGCTAACTATGGCTACACCTTC. Amino acids: CASSERQLANYGYTF.

The chain has TRBV2 and TRBJ2-7; D is unclear. V lost 6 bases and J 4 bases, leaving 7 bases between the germline ends. The CDR3 has 11 amino acids. CDR1 is SNHLY and CDR2 is FYNNEI in the germline V gene. The CDR3 region has the DNA TGTGCCAGCAGATTTAATTACGAGCAGTACTTC. Its translation is CASRFNYEQYF.

This clone came up once. This chain connects TRBV27 to TRBJ1-5, with no clear D. Deletions cut 0 bases from V and 1 base from J, with 16 bases between. The V gene's germline CDR1 is MNHEY and CDR2 SMNVEV (reference sequence). This CDR3 region has 18 residues. In DNA form, the CDR3 reads TGTGCCAGCAGTTTATCCCCCAGTCTGGGCAGGAGCAATCAGCCCCAGCATTTT. This sequence encodes CASSLSPSLGRSNQPQHF.

This clone has a single count. V usage is TRBV3-1 (or the pseudogene TRBV3-2) and J usage is TRBJ1-2; D gene ambiguous. Deletions cut 4 bases from V and 1 base from J, with 7 bases between. Germline CDR1 is LGHDT and CDR2 is YNNKEL (reference sequence). The CDR3 totals 13 residues. The CDR3 DNA reads as TGTGCCAGCAGCCCCCAGGATAACTATGGCTACACCTTC. Encoded protein: CASSPQDNYGYTF.

The chain uses TRBV5-4 and TRBJ2-1, with 10 bases that match TRBD1. This CDR3 region has 16 residues. Germline CDR1 is SGHNT and CDR2 is YYREEE (reference sequence). V gave up 2 bases and J gave up 4 bases; unmatched junction bases: 6. CDR3 residues: CASSFRQGANYNEQFF. The DNA of the CDR3 is TGTGCCAGCAGCTTCAGACAGGGGGCAAATTACAATGAGCAGTTCTTC.

This chain connects TRBV10-3 to TRBJ2-7; 9 bases line up with TRBD1. From germline, CDR1 is ENHRY and CDR2 SYGVKD. The CDR3 is made up of 16 amino acids. Losses at the gene ends were 1 base for V and 7 bases for J; bases not matched to a gene: 11. The CDR3 nucleotides read TGTGCCATCAGTGAGTACCCCTCGGACAGGGGTCTTGAGCAGTACTTC. It yields the protein CAISEYPSDRGLEQYF.

J is TRBJ1-6 and V is TRBV30, with TRBD1 matching over 7 bases. V shed 5 bases and J 6 bases; nucleotides not matched to a gene: 10. This CDR3 is 15 amino acids long. Germline V lookup: CDR1 GTSNPN, CDR2 SVGIG (reference sequence). The CDR3 DNA reads TGTGCCTGGGCCCCGACAGGGTTTCGTAATTCACCCCTCCACTTT. Amino acids: CAWAPTGFRNSPLHF.

The rearrangement uses TRBV7-9 and TRBJ2-5; 9 bases match TRBD2. V lost 3 bases and J lost 5; bases outside the gene matches: 4. The CDR3 sequence is 14 residues long. The germline V gene has CDR1 SEHNR and CDR2 FQNEAQ (reference sequence). In DNA form, the CDR3 reads TGTGCCAGCAGCTTTAGCGGGGGAGGGGAGACCCAGTACTTC. Its translation is CASSFSGGGETQYF.